This T cell receptor (beta chain) was profiled in a study of molecular identifiers for immune sequencing clone quantification. General study points: Identical TCR molecules sharing a barcode could underestimate highly expanded clone sizes. In naive cells, under 1% of molecules belonged to clones above 20 RNA copies, against over 97% in effector cells.

On this clonotype itself: The antigen remains unidentified. At one end the junction does not follow the germline gene, possibly because of a read error.

Each CDR3 protein is one row after TCRdb ran MiXCR on the PCR reads. The table records hundreds of thousands of distinct CDR3 sequences, nearly 20% of them present only once. Germline V gene lookup returns CDR1 SGDLS and CDR2 YYNGEE. The CDR3 is 18 amino acids. Libraries used roughly 18,000 to 1,100,000 sorted naive CD8 T cells and 10%, 30% or 50% RNA input. Sorting captured naive CD8 T cells as CD8+CD4-CCR7+CD45RA+. This chain joins TRBV9 and TRBJ2-3, with a weak D call TRBD1 (7 bases). The sequenced sample was naive CD8+ T cells from blood, with Jurkat cell RNA spiked in. Subset defined: FACS-sorted CD8+CD4-CCR7+CD45RA+ naive T cells. This sequence was found in a human donor in good health. Some libraries in this study had Jurkat cell RNA spiked in. CDR3 region: CASSVVDGRQGGTDTQCF. CDR3 coding DNA: TGTGCCAGCAGCGTAGTTGATGGGAGACAGGGAGGCACAGATACGCAGTGTTTT.